The next 6 T cell receptor beta chains were all read from a single sample in a study. MiXCR, applied by TCRdb to the RT-PCR reads, yields one record per CDR3 protein. The sample has about 680,000 distinct CDR3 sequences, 13% to 15% seen once. The sample consisted of memory CD4+ T cells from blood. All receptors derive from a female donor in good health, serving as a healthy control.

This clonotype appeared a few times. This chain links TRBV6-6 with TRBJ1-4; D might be TRBD1 (5 bases). The V gene lost 6 bases and the J gene lost 8 bases, with 16 bases spanning the gap. This CDR3 is built from 14 residues. CDR1 and CDR2 (germline): MNHNY, SVGAGI (reference sequence). The CDR3 loop reads CASSPRAEGEKLFF. The DNA of the CDR3 is TGTGCCAGCAGCCCCAGGGCGGAGGGGGAAAAACTGTTTTTT.

This clonotype came up many times. This chain joins TRBV10-3 and TRBJ2-2; D might be TRBD1 (5 bases). This CDR3 is 15 amino acids long. Trimming left V 1 base short and J 4 bases short, with 10 bases between. The germline CDR1 and CDR2 sequences are ENHRY and SYGVKD. The CDR3 spells CAISELGLPTGELFF. DNA for the CDR3: TGTGCCATCAGTGAGTTGGGGCTCCCCACCGGGGAGCTGTTTTTT.

Many counts were recorded for this clonotype. J is TRBJ1-2 and V is TRBV6-6; 7 positions agree with TRBD1. Trimming took 4 bases from V and 2 from J; bases not matched to a gene: 7. The CDR3 covers 15 residues. Germline CDR1 reads MNHNY; CDR2 reads SVGAGI (reference sequence). CDR3 nucleotide sequence: TGTGCCAGCAGTTCCTCGGACAGGTCCAACTATGGCTACACCTTC. Encoded protein: CASSSSDRSNYGYTF.

The rearrangement links TRBV28 to TRBJ1-2; D may be TRBD1 (5 bases). The germline V and J ends were trimmed by 4 bases and 9 bases, with 15 bases remaining between them. The CDR3 length is 13 residues. Germline V gene data show CDR1 as MDHEN and CDR2 as SYDVKM. In DNA, the CDR3 is TGTGCCAGCAGTTCGGACAAGCTGAGTCGCTACACCTTC. It specifies CASSSDKLSRYTF.

This clonotype turned up a few times. The chain couples TRBV20-1 to TRBJ1-4, with D unclear. The germline V gene encodes CDR1 DFQATT and CDR2 SNEGSKA (reference sequence). V lost 3 bases and J lost 1, with 12 bases in between. The length of the CDR3 is 15 residues. The CDR3 nucleotides are TGCAGTGCTAGTCCGGACTTTGGAACTAATGAAAAACTGTTTTTT. Protein: CSASPDFGTNEKLFF.

This clonotype was counted only a few times. The chain joins TRBV6-7 to TRBJ2-2, with D unclear. TRBV6-7 is placed among ORFs of uncertain function. With 11 bases removed from V and 3 bases from J, the gap between germline ends came to 16 bases. CDR3 length: 14 amino acids. The CDR3 DNA follows: TGTGCCTCCCTAATGGGCAGACACACCGGGGAGCTGTTTTTT. It yields the protein CASLMGRHTGELFF.